The next 6 T cell receptor beta chains were all read from a single sample in a study of CD8 T cells in Susac syndrome. RNA was extracted with the RNeasy kit, and a quantity of roughly 0.45 to 1 ug was reverse transcribed using random hexamers. MiXCR was run by TCRdb on the immunoSEQ multiplex PCR reads, yielding one entry per CDR3 protein. The sample has about 83,000 distinct CDR3 sequences, 95% to 96% seen once; the top ten hold approximately 0.41%. The sample was CD8+ T cells from PBMCs. The receptor set was obtained from a human donor with Susac syndrome.

This sequence joins TRBV7-2 and TRBJ1-2; D is unclear. The germline CDR1 and CDR2 sequences are SGHTA and FQGNSA. Trimming removed 1 base from V and 5 bases from J, with 14 bases in between. The CDR3 length is 15 residues. This CDR3 reads CASSLGNVSLYGYTF. In DNA form, the CDR3 reads TGTGCCAGCAGCTTAGGGAACGTCTCGCTATATGGCTACACCTTC.

The chain recombines TRBV4-3 with TRBJ2-1; 12 bases align to TRBD2. Losses at the gene ends were 1 base for V and 9 bases for J; bases not matched to a gene: 7. CDR1 is LGHNA, CDR2 YSLEER, per germline. This CDR3 has 16 amino acids. CDR3 bases: TGCGCCAGCAGCCAAGTGCTAGCGGGAGGGCCTGGTGAGCAGTTCTTC. Translation: CASSQVLAGGPGEQFF.

The chain uses TRBV9 and TRBJ1-6; D is undetermined. V dropped 6 bases and J dropped 7 bases, with 17 bases sitting between them. The CDR3 loop spans 15 amino acids. Germline loops: CDR1 SGDLS, CDR2 YYNGEE. CDR3 amino acids: CASTPSDGVNSPLHF. The CDR3 nucleotides are TGTGCCAGCACTCCTTCCGACGGGGTCAATTCACCCCTCCACTTT. Combining the CDR3 with reference TRBV9 and TRBJ1-6 gives the whole variable domain DSGVTQTPKHLITATGQRVTLRCSPRSGDLSVYWYQQSLDQGLQFLIQYYNGEERAKGNILERFSAQQFPDLHSELNLSSLELGDSALYFCASTPSDGVNSPLHFGNGTRLTVT.

This chain links TRBV7-9 with TRBJ2-1; D gene unclear. Germline values: CDR1 SEHNR, CDR2 FQNEAQ (reference sequence). Trimming took 5 bases from V and 3 from J, leaving 14 bases between them. The CDR3 has 15 residues. DNA of the CDR3: TGTGCCAGCAGCCACGGGTCTTCGGGCTACAATGAGCAGTTCTTC. It codes for CASSHGSSGYNEQFF.

V is TRBV9 and J is TRBJ1-5, with D maybe TRBD1 (5 bases). V was trimmed by 0 bases and J by 5 bases, leaving 9 bases between them. The CDR3 covers 14 residues. The germline gives CDR1 SGDLS, CDR2 YYNGEE. In DNA, the CDR3 is TGTGCCAGCAGCGTAGTGGGGGAGGATCAGCCCCAGCATTTT. The encoded protein is CASSVVGEDQPQHF. Drawing the rest from reference TRBV9 and TRBJ1-5, the complete variable domain is DSGVTQTPKHLITATGQRVTLRCSPRSGDLSVYWYQQSLDQGLQFLIQYYNGEERAKGNILERFSAQQFPDLHSELNLSSLELGDSALYFCASSVVGEDQPQHFGDGTRLSIL.

V and J are TRBV5-1 and TRBJ1-5; D remains unclear. Germline V gene data show CDR1 as SGHRS and CDR2 as YFSETQ. V lost 7 bases to trimming and J lost 0 bases, with 8 bases between them. This CDR3 is 13 amino acids long. CDR3 nucleotides: TGCGCCAGCCGAAGGGATAGCAATCAGCCCCAGCATTTT. Protein product: CASRRDSNQPQHF. Using reference TRBV5-1 and TRBJ1-5 for the parts outside the CDR3, the full variable domain is KAGVTQTPRYLIKTRGQQVTLSCSPISGHRSVSWYQQTPGQGLQFLFEYFSETQRNKGNFPGRFSGRQFSNSRSEMNVSTLELGDSALYLCASRRDSNQPQHFGDGTRLSIL.